A single sample gave rise to the 22 T cell receptor beta chains below, sequenced in a study of PD-L1 blockade in urothelial cancer. TCRdb's copy holds only in-frame clones and misses some; the assay was immunoSEQ multiplex PCR. The sample records about 91,000 clones, roughly 90% being singletons. Sequences were derived from PBMCs, sampled around atezolizumab (anti-PD-L1) treatment. These receptors were collected from a man aged 55-75 years with urothelial cancer.

The chain links TRBV11-2 to TRBJ1-4, with 7 bases matching TRBD1. V lost 2 bases and J lost 8; bases outside the gene matches: 11. Germline assignment: CDR1 SGHAT and CDR2 FQNNGV. CDR3 length: 16 amino acids. The CDR3 region is CASSLLTGVSGEKLFF. CDR3 sequence (DNA): TGTGCCAGCAGCTTACTCACAGGGGTTAGTGGCGAAAAACTGTTTTTT.

This clone is a singleton in its sample. The gene calls are TRBV10-1 and TRBJ2-1; D perhaps matches TRBD1 (6 bases). Germline CDR1 and CDR2: WNHNN and SYGVQD (reference sequence). The CDR3 consists of 15 residues. Trimming took 8 bases from V and 0 from J, leaving 14 bases between them. As DNA, the CDR3 is TGCGCCAGCTCCGATAGGGGGAGCTCCTACAATGAGCAGTTCTTC. Translating it yields CASSDRGSSYNEQFF.

The J gene is TRBJ2-1, the V gene TRBV29-1, with 9 bases aligning to TRBD1. The CDR3 is made up of 15 amino acids. J was trimmed by 9 bases and V by 3 bases; bases with no gene match: 12. Germline V gene lookup returns CDR1 SQVTM and CDR2 ANQGSEA. The CDR3 region has the DNA TGCAGCGTTGATCGAAGAAAGGACAGGGGACGTGAGCAGTTCTTC. Translation gives CSVDRRKDRGREQFF.

The rearrangement joins TRBV5-1 to TRBJ1-5; a weak D match, TRBD1 (5 bases). Trimming stripped 0 bases from V and 0 bases from J, with 7 bases between. CDR1 SGHRS and CDR2 YFSETQ come from the germline V gene. The CDR3 sequence is 15 residues long. CDR3 sequence (DNA): TGCGCCAGCAGCTTGGCGGGGGATAGCAATCAGCCCCAGCATTTT. Its translation is CASSLAGDSNQPQHF.

This clone has just a few counts. The chain couples TRBV4-1 to TRBJ2-5, with 8 bases matching TRBD2. The CDR3 has 17 amino acids. Germline trimming cut 1 base from V and 1 base from J; bases unmatched to any gene: 8. Germline V gene lookup returns CDR1 MGHRA and CDR2 YSYEKL. The CDR3 nucleotides are TGCGCCAGCAGCCAAGTGTTTTGGCGGGAGGCCCAAGAGACCCAGTACTTC. Protein sequence: CASSQVFWREAQETQYF.

The chain has TRBV28 and TRBJ2-1, with TRBD1 identical over 9 bases. Germline V gene data show CDR1 as MDHEN and CDR2 as SYDVKM. The junction had 6 bases not matched to a gene; V was cut back by 5 bases and J by 4 bases. The length of the CDR3 is 15 residues. CDR3: CASSTPGQGYNEQFF. CDR3 sequence (DNA): TGTGCCAGCAGTACCCCGGGACAGGGATACAATGAGCAGTTCTTC.

J is TRBJ2-5 and V is TRBV19, with a possible D match to TRBD2 (5 bases). The CDR3 is made up of 14 amino acids. Trimming took off 2 bases at V and 1 base at J, with 8 bases between the two ends. Germline-derived CDR1 and CDR2 are LNHDA and SQIVND (reference sequence). The CDR3 is CASSIKGLQETQYF. CDR3 sequence (DNA): TGTGCCAGTAGTATAAAAGGACTCCAAGAGACCCAGTACTTC.

The V gene is TRBV27, the J gene TRBJ2-1, with 11 nucleotides matching TRBD2. This CDR3 has 16 residues. Per germline, CDR1 MNHEY and CDR2 SMNVEV (reference sequence). Trimming took 0 bases from V and 9 from J; bases not matched to a gene: 7. The DNA for the CDR3 is TGTGCCAGCAGTTTATCGGAACTAGCGGGAGTCGGTGAGCAGTTCTTC. Its translation: CASSLSELAGVGEQFF.

V and J are TRBV7-2 and TRBJ2-3; 10 bases line up with TRBD2. The CDR3 is made up of 16 amino acids. Germline CDR1 SGHTA, CDR2 FQGNSA. The ends lost 5 bases at V and 4 bases at J; junction bases unmatched: 9. The CDR3 region is CASSTRAGGFSDTQYF. The CDR3 DNA is TGTGCCAGCAGCACGAGAGCGGGGGGGTTTTCAGATACGCAGTATTTT.

The chain recombines TRBV29-1 with TRBJ2-5; the match to TRBD2 covers 12 bases. The CDR3 length is 13 residues. From germline, CDR1 is SQVTM and CDR2 ANQGSEA. Losses at the gene ends were 4 bases for V and 5 bases for J; bases not matched to a gene: 2. The CDR3 DNA sequence: TGCAGCGTTGTGACTAGCGGGGGTGAGACCCAGTACTTC. It specifies CSVVTSGGETQYF.

The rearrangement joins TRBV19 to TRBJ2-7; no firm D call. Trimming cost V 1 base and J 1 base, with 11 bases left between them. This CDR3 has 15 residues. The germline V gene encodes CDR1 LNHDA and CDR2 SQIVND (reference sequence). For the CDR3, the DNA is TGTGCCAGTAGTATAGTCGACTCCCGTTCCTACGAGCAGTACTTC. It is translated as CASSIVDSRSYEQYF.

This rearrangement joins TRBV5-4 to TRBJ1-3, with D uncertain. The V and J ends lost 0 bases and 2 bases respectively, with 15 bases between them. This CDR3 region has 17 residues. Germline V gene sequence: CDR1 SGHNT, CDR2 YYREEE (reference sequence). The CDR3 region is CASSLAGSRSAGNTIYF. Written as DNA, the CDR3 is TGTGCCAGCAGCTTGGCCGGGAGCAGGAGCGCTGGAAACACCATATATTTT. Looking up the rest from reference TRBV5-4 and TRBJ1-3 gives the full variable domain: ETGVTQSPTHLIKTRGQQVTLRCSSQSGHNTVSWYQQALGQGPQFIFQYYREEENGRGNFPPRFSGLQFPNYSSELNVNALELDDSALYLCASSLAGSRSAGNTIYFGEGSWLTVV.

This sequence joins TRBV7-9 and TRBJ2-7; TRBD1 is a possible D gene (6 bases). V was cut by 6 bases and J by 5 bases, with 11 bases left in between. The CDR3 loop spans 12 amino acids. Germline V gene sequence: CDR1 SEHNR, CDR2 FQNEAQ (reference sequence). CDR3 sequence reads: CASSRTDHEQYF. CDR3 coding DNA: TGTGCCAGCAGTAGGACAGATCACGAGCAGTACTTC.

The V and J genes are TRBV9 and TRBJ1-1, with a tentative D call TRBD1 (6 bases). The CDR3 length is 18 residues. Germline-derived CDR1 and CDR2 are SGDLS and YYNGEE. V was pared by 0 bases and J by 0 bases, with 18 bases between. This CDR3 is CASSVEPQGTILNTEAFF. For the CDR3, the DNA is TGTGCCAGCAGCGTAGAGCCCCAGGGGACTATTTTGAACACTGAAGCTTTCTTT.

The rearrangement uses TRBV2 and TRBJ2-2, with D perhaps TRBD1 (5 bases). Germline CDR1 SNHLY, CDR2 FYNNEI. The germline V and J ends were trimmed by 5 bases and 1 base, with 14 bases remaining between them. This CDR3 comprises 16 residues. In nucleotides, the CDR3 is TGTGCCAGCAGTCATCCTCCCGGACAGAACACCGGGGAGCTGTTTTTT. Translation gives CASSHPPGQNTGELFF.

The rearrangement uses TRBV7-6 and TRBJ1-4, with a weak D call TRBD1 (5 bases). CDR3 size: 16 residues. The germline V and J ends were trimmed by 2 bases and 5 bases, with 15 bases remaining between them. Germline V gives CDR1 SGHVS, CDR2 FNYEAQ. This CDR3 reads CASSLSGGFGNEKLFF. The CDR3 bases are TGTGCCAGCAGCTTATCGGGGGGATTCGGAAATGAAAAACTGTTTTTT. The entire variable domain, with the rest obtained from reference TRBV7-6 and TRBJ1-4, is as follows: GAGVSQSPRYKVTKRGQDVALRCDPISGHVSLYWYRQALGQGPEFLTYFNYEAQQDKSGLPNDRFSAERPEGSISTLTIQRTEQRDSAMYRCASSLSGGFGNEKLFFGSGTQLSVL.

This clone turned up a few times. The chain links TRBV7-2 to TRBJ1-6; D is undetermined. CDR1 SGHTA and CDR2 FQGNSA come from the germline V gene. V lost 2 bases to trimming and J lost 0 bases, with 8 bases between them. The CDR3 covers 16 residues. The DNA for the CDR3 is TGTGCCAGCAGCTTAATGCTTAGCTCCTATAATTCACCCCTCCACTTT. Translating it yields CASSLMLSSYNSPLHF.

This clone has just one count. The CDR3 DNA reads as TGTGCCAGCAGACGAAACAGGGGGCCCTACGAGCAGTACTTC. Its translation is CASRRNRGPYEQYF. The chain has TRBV11-2 and TRBJ2-7; 9 nucleotides match TRBD1. J lost 2 bases, V lost 6 bases, and 5 bases had no gene match. Germline assignment: CDR1 SGHAT and CDR2 FQNNGV. The CDR3 covers 14 residues.

The chain carries TRBV10-2 and TRBJ2-1; 9 bases map to TRBD2. This CDR3 spans 14 amino acids. CDR1 WSHSY and CDR2 SAAADI come from the germline V gene. Trimming took 3 bases from V and 4 from J; bases not matched to a gene: 1. CDR3 nucleotide sequence: TGCGCCAGCAGTGACAGCGGGGGGTACAATGAGCAGTTCTTC. This codes for CASSDSGGYNEQFF.

The chain uses TRBV6-4 and TRBJ1-5; D unclear. The CDR3 has 16 residues. With 4 bases removed from V and 3 bases from J, the gap between germline ends came to 16 bases. Germline V lookup: CDR1 MRHNA, CDR2 SNTAGT. DNA for the CDR3: TGTGCCAGCAGTGTCGAAGGCGCCGACACCAATCAGCCCCAGCATTTT. As protein: CASSVEGADTNQPQHF.

This chain connects TRBV4-3 to TRBJ2-5, with TRBD2 as a possible D gene (7 bases). V was shortened by 0 bases and J by 2 bases, with 13 bases between the two germline ends. The germline CDR1 and CDR2 sequences are LGHNA and YSLEER. The CDR3 contains 16 residues. CDR3 bases: TGCGCCAGCAGCCAAGATTGGAGGGGGGGACAAGAGACCCAGTACTTC. Translating it yields CASSQDWRGGQETQYF.

V usage is TRBV18 and J usage is TRBJ1-1; D might be TRBD1 (5 bases). The CDR3 contains 15 residues. V lost 2 bases and J 0 bases, leaving 10 bases between the germline ends. Germline-derived CDR1 and CDR2 are KGHSH and LQKENI. The chain's CDR3 is CASSPSRVMNTEAFF. The CDR3 DNA sequence: TGTGCCAGCTCACCAAGCAGGGTTATGAACACTGAAGCTTTCTTT.